This TCR beta chain derives from a study of Tregs in tolerant kidney transplant recipients. Clones were read by immunoSEQ multiplex PCR, and TCRdb kept only the in-frame ones, dropping some. The profile shows some 68,000 clones, roughly 84% of them singletons. The ends were cut back, 7 bases at V and 3 bases at J, with 16 bases in the middle. The germline V gene encodes CDR1 MNHEY and CDR2 SVGAGI. The CDR3 loop spans 14 amino acids. V gene TRBV6-5 combines with J gene TRBJ2-7, with D uncertain. The origin of this receptor is a human donor in good health. Sequencing was done on a sample of CD4+ T cells from blood. CDR3 sequence reads: CASTYSGVSYEQYF. The DNA for the CDR3 is TGTGCCAGCACCTACAGTGGAGTAAGCTACGAGCAGTACTTC.